The 15 T cell receptor beta chains given below trace back to one sample, sequenced in a study of Ad26.COV2.S vaccination and SARS-CoV-2 variants (dated by TCRdb to the early 2020s). The sample's treatment or condition label, in plain terms: some 19 received Ad26.COV2.S at low or high dose, single or two shots; about 5 received placebo; per-sample allocation not given. Repertoires of vaccine and placebo recipients were sequenced from samples collected on day 63 after the first injection. Receptor amplification or capture employed the immunoSEQ multiplex PCR assay. The source is immuneACCESS, and TCRdb retained only in-frame sequences with V and J called. Part of the clones is not carried over; for the studies checked, unresolved V genes explain less than half of this, and the remainder is unexplained. This sample holds 410,000 or so clones; over 75% were observed only once. The ten largest account for about 12% of the sample.

Here the sequenced sample was peripheral blood, taken in a trial of Ad26.COV2.S vaccine versus placebo. These receptors came from a person aged 18-60 years who received the Ad26.COV2.S COVID-19 vaccine or a placebo.

The chain is built from TRBV6-5 and TRBJ2-5, with D perhaps matching TRBD2 (6 bases). Trimming shortened V by 1 base and J by 3 bases, and 6 bases separated the two germline ends. The CDR3 runs to 13 residues. Looked up from germline, CDR1 is MNHEY and CDR2 is SVGAGI. This chain's CDR3 is CASSYLAEETQYF. CDR3 sequence (DNA): TGTGCCAGCAGTTACTTAGCGGAAGAGACCCAGTACTTC.

CDR3 sequence (DNA): TGCAGTGCTAGTCCCCCCTGGACAGTGACGAACACTGAAGCTTTCTTT. As protein: CSASPPWTVTNTEAFF. The rearrangement uses TRBV20-1 and TRBJ1-1, with D maybe TRBD1 (6 bases). Germline loops: CDR1 DFQATT, CDR2 SNEGSKA (reference sequence). This CDR3 is built from 16 residues. V was trimmed by 3 bases and J by 1 base, leaving 18 bases between them.

The chain joins TRBV12-3 or TRBV12-4 to TRBJ1-1; D is unclear. This CDR3 is built from 11 residues. The V end was cut by 9 bases, the J end by 7 bases, with 12 bases between. CDR3 sequence reads: CARFPIIEAFF. The CDR3 bases are TGTGCCAGATTTCCGATCATTGAAGCTTTCTTT.

The V and J genes are TRBV20-1 and TRBJ1-2; the match to TRBD1 covers 7 bases. The germline V gene has CDR1 DFQATT and CDR2 SNEGSKA (reference sequence). V gave up 6 bases and J gave up 4 bases; unmatched junction bases: 2. The CDR3 has 11 residues. CDR3 coding DNA: TGCAGTGCCGGGACAGTCTATGGCTACACCTTC. It codes for CSAGTVYGYTF.

The J gene is TRBJ2-5, the V gene TRBV2; D tentatively fits TRBD1 or TRBD2 (5 bases each). Between the trimmed V and J ends, which lost 0 bases and 5 bases, there was a span of 13 bases. The germline V gene has CDR1 SNHLY and CDR2 FYNNEI. This CDR3 comprises 15 residues. This chain's CDR3 is CASSEASRGWETQYF. DNA for the CDR3: TGTGCCAGCAGTGAAGCATCGAGGGGTTGGGAGACCCAGTACTTC.

The chain joins TRBV15 to TRBJ1-2; 8 bases match TRBD1. From germline, CDR1 is LNHNV and CDR2 YYDKDF (reference sequence). This CDR3 is 15 amino acids long. The V gene end was trimmed by 1 base and the J gene end by 2 bases; junction bases not matched to a gene: 3. The CDR3 loop is CATSRVQGENYGYTF. The CDR3 bases are TGTGCCACCAGCAGAGTACAGGGGGAAAACTATGGCTACACCTTC. Looking up the rest from reference TRBV15 and TRBJ1-2 gives the full variable domain: DAMVIQNPRYQVTQFGKPVTLSCSQTLNHNVMYWYQQKSSQAPKLLFHYYDKDFNNEADTPDNFQSRRPNTSFCFLDIRSPGLGDTAMYLCATSRVQGENYGYTFGSGTRLTVV.

The V gene is TRBV11-2, the J gene TRBJ2-2, with TRBD2 as a possible D gene (6 bases). Germline loops: CDR1 SGHAT, CDR2 FQNNGV. The CDR3 spans 15 residues. The ends were cut back, 5 bases at V and 4 bases at J, with 14 bases in the middle. CDR3 sequence (DNA): TGTGCCAGCAGCCCCCCGGGGACTGTCACCGGGGAGCTGTTTTTT. It encodes CASSPPGTVTGELFF.

This rearrangement joins TRBV15 to TRBJ1-1; the match to TRBD1 covers 8 bases. Trimming took 8 bases from V and 6 from J; bases not matched to a gene: 8. CDR1 is LNHNV and CDR2 is YYDKDF in the germline V gene (reference sequence). CDR3 size: 13 residues. This CDR3 reads CATGISQGAEAFF. The CDR3 DNA sequence: TGTGCCACCGGAATATCACAGGGGGCTGAAGCTTTCTTT. Variable domain in full (rest from reference TRBV15 and TRBJ1-1): DAMVIQNPRYQVTQFGKPVTLSCSQTLNHNVMYWYQQKSSQAPKLLFHYYDKDFNNEADTPDNFQSRRPNTSFCFLDIRSPGLGDTAMYLCATGISQGAEAFFGQGTRLTVV.

The chain recombines TRBV19 with TRBJ2-7; the D gene is possibly TRBD2 (6 bases). Between the trimmed V and J ends, which lost 8 bases and 1 base, there was a span of 15 bases. The CDR3 is 14 amino acids. CDR1 is LNHDA, CDR2 SQIVND, per germline (reference sequence). CDR3 protein: CASGRGSGSYEQYF. The CDR3 DNA reads TGTGCCAGTGGTCGGGGGAGCGGATCCTACGAGCAGTACTTC.

V is TRBV18 and J is TRBJ1-5, with a weak D call TRBD1 (6 bases). In germline, CDR1 is KGHSH, CDR2 LQKENI. The V gene lost 1 base and the J gene lost 1 base, with 14 bases spanning the gap. This CDR3 spans 17 amino acids. The CDR3 nucleotides read TGTGCCAGCTCACCACGGCAGGGGAGTGGGAGCAATCAGCCCCAGCATTTT. It codes for CASSPRQGSGSNQPQHF. The whole variable domain, remainder taken from reference TRBV18 and TRBJ1-5, is NAGVMQNPRHLVRRRGQEARLRCSPMKGHSHVYWYRQLPEEGLKFMVYLQKENIIDESGMPKERFSAEFPKEGPSILRIQQVVRGDSAAYFCASSPRQGSGSNQPQHFGDGTRLSIL.

The chain is built from TRBV6-5 and TRBJ1-3; D is perhaps TRBD1 (6 bases). CDR1 MNHEY and CDR2 SVGAGI come from the germline V gene. Trimming took 7 bases from V and 6 from J, leaving 16 bases between them. The CDR3 sequence is 14 residues long. The CDR3 sequence: CASIRRGFENTIYF. The CDR3 DNA reads TGTGCCAGCATTCGAAGGGGGTTCGAAAACACCATATATTTT.

The chain couples TRBV7-9 to TRBJ1-1; D possibly corresponds to TRBD1 (6 bases). V was cut by 7 bases and J by 8 bases, with 14 bases left in between. The CDR3 consists of 12 residues. Germline CDR1 SEHNR, CDR2 FQNEAQ (reference sequence). Here the CDR3 DNA reads TGTGCCAGCAACAAGGGGGGGCGCGAAGCTTTCTTT. Its protein is CASNKGGREAFF.

CDR3 protein: CASSELRTGYPGNTIYF. The CDR3 region has the DNA TGTGCCAGCAGTGAGCTGAGGACAGGCTACCCTGGAAACACCATATATTTT. The rearrangement links TRBV6-1 to TRBJ1-3; 7 nucleotides match TRBD1. CDR1 is MNHNS, CDR2 SASEGT, per germline. The CDR3 totals 17 residues. Unmatched junction bases numbered 10, after V lost 3 bases and J lost 2 bases.

The CDR3 DNA follows: TGTGCCAGCAGCTGGGACAGGGGGAACGAGCAGTACTTC. It codes for CASSWDRGNEQYF. The chain has TRBV7-9 and TRBJ2-7, with 11 positions matching TRBD1. The germline gives CDR1 SEHNR, CDR2 FQNEAQ (reference sequence). The V segment lost 4 bases and the J segment 5 bases; nucleotides outside the gene matches: 1. This CDR3 comprises 13 residues.

The chain carries TRBV9 and TRBJ2-2, with 11 bases fitting TRBD2. The germline gives CDR1 SGDLS, CDR2 YYNGEE. V shed 0 bases, J shed 6 bases, and the junction held 1 base outside the gene matches. This CDR3 has 15 residues. CDR3 sequence (DNA): TGTGCCAGCAGCGTAGGACTAGCGGGATCCGGGGAGCTGTTTTTT. Protein: CASSVGLAGSGELFF.